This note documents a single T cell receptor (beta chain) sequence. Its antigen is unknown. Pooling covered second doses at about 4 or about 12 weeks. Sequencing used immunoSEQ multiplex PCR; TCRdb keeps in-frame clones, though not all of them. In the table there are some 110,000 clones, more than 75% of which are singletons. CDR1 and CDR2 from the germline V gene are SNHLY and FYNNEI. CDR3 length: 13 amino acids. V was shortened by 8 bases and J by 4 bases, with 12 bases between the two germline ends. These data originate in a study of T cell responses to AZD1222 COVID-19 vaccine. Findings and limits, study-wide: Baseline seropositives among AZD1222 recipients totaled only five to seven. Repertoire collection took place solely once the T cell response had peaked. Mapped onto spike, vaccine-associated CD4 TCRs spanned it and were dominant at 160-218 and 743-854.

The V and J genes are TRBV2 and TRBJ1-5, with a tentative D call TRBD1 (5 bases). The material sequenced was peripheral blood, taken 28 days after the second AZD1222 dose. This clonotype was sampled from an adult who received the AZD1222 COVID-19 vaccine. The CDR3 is CASRDRPNQPQHF. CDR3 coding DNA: TGTGCCAGCCGCGACAGACCTAATCAGCCCCAGCATTTT.